These 5 T cell receptor beta chains share one sample of origin, sequenced in a study of blood T cell repertoires in COVID-19 (dated by TCRdb to 2018 to 2021). Receptors were amplified or captured by the immunoSEQ multiplex PCR assay. TCRdb re-hosts the immuneACCESS table, in-frame sequences only. Its copies lack some clones; in the studies checked, an unresolved V gene accounts for under half of them, and the cause for the rest is not known. This sample lists tens of thousands of clones; roughly nine tenths were detected once. Jointly, the top ten make up roughly 28% of the sample. The sequenced material came from peripheral blood. These receptors were obtained from a woman in her seventies with active COVID-19.

This clone was observed once. Sequence at one end of the junction differs from germline and may be a read error. The V call is TRBV10-2, the J call TRBJ2-1; 10 bases are shared with TRBD1. CDR3 length: 16 residues. Germline V lookup: CDR1 WSHSY, CDR2 SAAADI. CDR3 amino acids: CASTELRTGGNDEQFF. In DNA form, the CDR3 reads TGCGCCAGCACTGAGTTAAGGACAGGGGGGAACGATGAGCAGTTCTTC.

The chain employs TRBV6-5 and TRBJ2-7; 9 bases align to TRBD1. Unmatched junction bases numbered 7, after V lost 10 bases and J lost 0 bases. CDR1 is MNHEY, CDR2 SVGAGI, per germline. The CDR3 spans 14 residues. The CDR3 here is CATGGQGSSYEQYF. The CDR3 DNA is TGTGCCACCGGCGGACAGGGGAGCTCCTACGAGCAGTACTTC.

This clone has just one count. The rearrangement joins TRBV7-3 to TRBJ2-1; 8 bases are shared with TRBD2. CDR1 SGHTA and CDR2 FQGTGA come from the germline V gene. V was clipped by 3 bases and J by 2 bases; unmatched bases: 3. The length of the CDR3 is 15 residues. CDR3 DNA: TGTGCCAGCAGCTTTAGCGGGGTACCCTACAATGAGCAGTTCTTC. It codes for CASSFSGVPYNEQFF.

The chain carries TRBV4-1 and TRBJ2-5; D is uncertain. The CDR3 covers 14 residues. Germline-derived CDR1 and CDR2 are MGHRA and YSYEKL. The V end was cut by 1 base, the J end by 0 bases, with 6 bases between. Here the CDR3 reads CASSQGGNQETQYF. CDR3 in DNA: TGCGCCAGCAGCCAAGGAGGTAACCAAGAGACCCAGTACTTC.

The J gene is TRBJ2-7, the V gene TRBV11-2; TRBD1 matches at 8 bases. V was pared by 5 bases and J by 4 bases, with 7 bases of the junction left unmatched. This CDR3 is built from 14 residues. The germline gives CDR1 SGHAT, CDR2 FQNNGV. CDR3 bases: TGTGCCAGCAGCGCGGACAGGGCCCCTTACGAGCAGTACTTC. Translating it yields CASSADRAPYEQYF.